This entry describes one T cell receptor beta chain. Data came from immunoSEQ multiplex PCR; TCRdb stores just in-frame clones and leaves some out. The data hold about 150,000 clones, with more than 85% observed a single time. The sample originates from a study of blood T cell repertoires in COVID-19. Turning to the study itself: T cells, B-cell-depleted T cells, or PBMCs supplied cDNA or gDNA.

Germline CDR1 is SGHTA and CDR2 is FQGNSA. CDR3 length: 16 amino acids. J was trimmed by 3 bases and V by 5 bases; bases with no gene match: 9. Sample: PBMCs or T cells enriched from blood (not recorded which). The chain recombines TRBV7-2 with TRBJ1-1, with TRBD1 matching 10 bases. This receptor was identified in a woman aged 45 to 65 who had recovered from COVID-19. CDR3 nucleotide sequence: TGTGCCAGCAGCCAGTGGACAGGGGGAATTGACACTGAAGCTTTCTTT. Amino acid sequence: CASSQWTGGIDTEAFF.